The 31 T cell receptor beta chains below come from one sample, sequenced in a study of CD8 T cells in ankylosing spondylitis. The study, taken as a whole, reports: A motif of 7 to 9 highly homologous TCR beta variants was seen as apparently characteristic of ankylosing spondylitis blood.

Using its own MiXCR run on the 5' RACE reads, TCRdb lists one record per CDR3 protein. The top ten clones hold roughly 3.2% of a sample with 450,000 to 550,000 distinct CDR3 sequences, roughly 5.3% of them seen once. Their antigens are not known. The sequenced sample was blood, either unsorted or a sorted T cell fraction (not recorded which). The receptors were sampled from a male donor with ankylosing spondylitis.

This clonotype has a handful of counts. The chain combines TRBV20-1 with TRBJ2-1; 8 bases line up with TRBD2. Germline loops: CDR1 DFQATT, CDR2 SNEGSKA (reference sequence). CDR3 length: 17 residues. The V gene end was trimmed by 8 bases and the J gene end by 5 bases; junction bases not matched to a gene: 20. The CDR3 sequence is CSTPSLTRGGADNEQFF. The CDR3 nucleotides are TGCAGTACCCCCTCTCTCACTCGGGGGGGCGCGGACAATGAGCAGTTCTTC.

This clonotype was seen ten or more times. The genes are TRBV4-1 and TRBJ2-5; TRBD1 is a possible D gene (5 bases). Deletions cut 3 bases from V and 5 bases from J, with 16 bases between. CDR1 MGHRA and CDR2 YSYEKL come from the germline V gene. CDR3 length equals 15 residues. The CDR3 sequence is CASSHPGRGDETQYF. The DNA of the CDR3 is TGCGCCAGCAGCCATCCAGGAAGGGGTGATGAGACCCAGTACTTC.

This clonotype was counted ten times or more. The CDR3 sequence: CASSPGMGDANTGELFF. The CDR3 nucleotides read TGTGCCAGCAGCCCGGGGATGGGGGACGCGAACACCGGGGAGCTGTTTTTT. The gene calls are TRBV5-4 and TRBJ2-2; the D gene could be TRBD1 or TRBD2 (5 bases each). Germline V gene data show CDR1 as SGHNT and CDR2 as YYREEE (reference sequence). CDR3 size: 17 residues. Trimming took off 4 bases at V and 0 bases at J, with 16 bases between the two ends.

This clonotype was detected many times. This chain uses TRBV19 with TRBJ1-2; D not certain. Trimming cost V 1 base and J 7 bases, with 10 bases left between them. Germline V gives CDR1 LNHDA, CDR2 SQIVND (reference sequence). The CDR3 spans 13 residues. The CDR3 DNA sequence: TGTGCCAGTAGTATAGGGCGCAGGTCTGGCTACACCTTC. Translating gives CASSIGRRSGYTF.

This clonotype was picked up many times. The chain is built from TRBV15 and TRBJ2-7, with D maybe TRBD1 (6 bases). Trimming cost V 3 bases and J 3 bases, with 15 bases left between them. Germline V gene lookup returns CDR1 LNHNV and CDR2 YYDKDF (reference sequence). CDR3 size: 15 residues. The CDR3 DNA reads TGTGCCACCAGCAGGGTTCGACAGGACCTCTACGAGCAGTACTTC. Translation gives CATSRVRQDLYEQYF.

This chain joins TRBV12-3 or TRBV12-4 and TRBJ2-5; the match to TRBD2 covers 8 bases. The CDR3 consists of 14 residues. J was trimmed by 4 bases and V by 6 bases; bases with no gene match: 7. Here the CDR3 DNA reads TGTGCCAGCAGCGGGACTAGTTTGTCAGAGACCCAGTACTTC. Its protein is CASSGTSLSETQYF.

This clonotype was counted at least ten times. The chain joins TRBV5-1 to TRBJ1-3; D uncertain. CDR1 is SGHRS, CDR2 YFSETQ, per germline. Trimming pared 2 bases from V and 0 bases from J, leaving 18 bases between. This CDR3 has 18 amino acids. The CDR3 DNA reads TGCGCCAGCAGCTTCAGCGGTTGGCCGACGAGCTCTGGAAACACCATATATTTT. The encoded protein is CASSFSGWPTSSGNTIYF.

This clonotype was seen many times. This sequence joins TRBV20-1 and TRBJ2-7; no reliable D call. The CDR3 has 12 residues. Trimming removed 5 bases from V and 6 bases from J, with 14 bases in between. Germline V gives CDR1 DFQATT, CDR2 SNEGSKA (reference sequence). In DNA form, the CDR3 reads TGCAGTGCTCCTCTTAAGCCGGGCGAGCAGTACTTC. This codes for CSAPLKPGEQYF.

This clonotype was recorded at least ten times. The chain combines TRBV5-1 with TRBJ1-4; no clear D. The CDR3 has 13 amino acids. V was shortened by 0 bases and J by 5 bases, with 5 bases between the two germline ends. Looked up from germline, CDR1 is SGHRS and CDR2 is YFSETQ. The CDR3 nucleotides read TGCGCCAGCAGCTTGGGAATGAATGAAAAACTGTTTTTT. Translated: CASSLGMNEKLFF.

The chain recombines TRBV4-3 with TRBJ2-7; D tentatively fits TRBD1 or TRBD2 (5 bases each). V shed 0 bases and J shed 5 bases, with 17 bases lying between them. The CDR3 spans 16 residues. Germline CDR1 and CDR2: LGHNA and YSLEER. The CDR3: CASSQDYRYGAHEQYF. The CDR3 DNA follows: TGCGCCAGCAGCCAAGACTATCGGTACGGGGCCCACGAGCAGTACTTC.

This chain joins TRBV4-3 and TRBJ2-7, with TRBD2 identical over 7 bases. The J segment lost 1 base and the V segment lost 3 bases, leaving 6 bases of the junction unmatched. The CDR3 totals 15 residues. The germline gives CDR1 LGHNA, CDR2 YSLEER. CDR3 loop: CASSHGLDRSYEQYF. In DNA, the CDR3 is TGCGCCAGCAGCCATGGACTAGATCGATCCTACGAGCAGTACTTC.

This clonotype was seen at least ten times. The CDR3 sequence is CASSPGRSSGNTIYF. CDR3 bases: TGTGCCAGCTCACCAGGACGGTCCTCTGGAAACACCATATATTTT. This chain connects TRBV18 to TRBJ1-3; D remains ambiguous. Between the trimmed V and J ends, which lost 2 bases and 0 bases, there was a span of 8 bases. This CDR3 has 15 residues. In germline, CDR1 is KGHSH, CDR2 LQKENI.

This clonotype was counted ten times or more. The gene calls are TRBV7-2 and TRBJ1-2; 7 positions match TRBD1. The CDR3 runs 13 residues. The germline V gene encodes CDR1 SGHTA and CDR2 FQGNSA. The junction had 5 bases not matched to a gene; V was cut back by 4 bases and J by 6 bases. CDR3: CASSSGTGDGYTF. CDR3 coding DNA: TGTGCCAGCAGCTCGGGAACAGGGGATGGCTACACCTTC. The entire variable domain, with the rest obtained from reference TRBV7-2 and TRBJ1-2, is as follows: GAGVSQSPSNKVTEKGKDVELRCDPISGHTALYWYRQSLGQGLEFLIYFQGNSAPDKSGLPSDRFSAERTGGSVSTLTIQRTQQEDSAVYLCASSSGTGDGYTFGSGTRLTVV.

This clonotype was recorded at least ten times. The chain combines TRBV5-8 with TRBJ2-1; the D is unclear. The CDR3 totals 13 residues. Trimming pared 0 bases from V and 10 bases from J, leaving 11 bases between. Looked up from germline, CDR1 is SGHTS and CDR2 is YDEGEE. This chain's CDR3 is CASSLEEYREQFF. The CDR3 DNA sequence: TGTGCCAGCAGCTTGGAGGAGTACCGCGAGCAGTTCTTC.

This clonotype was detected ten times or more. This CDR3 reads CARRIAVPSSYEQYF. CDR3 in DNA: TGTGCCAGGCGGATAGCGGTCCCAAGCTCCTACGAGCAGTACTTC. The chain joins TRBV18 to TRBJ2-7; the D gene is possibly TRBD2 (6 bases). Trimming removed 9 bases from V and 0 bases from J, with 18 bases in between. This CDR3 has 15 amino acids. Germline V CDR1 and CDR2: KGHSH, LQKENI.

This clonotype has a count of ten or more. The chain recombines TRBV20-1 with TRBJ2-1, with 10 bases lining up with TRBD2. The CDR3 has 14 amino acids. Germline V gene sequence: CDR1 DFQATT, CDR2 SNEGSKA (reference sequence). Trimming removed 4 bases from V and 5 bases from J; junction bases left unmatched: 5. The CDR3 spells CSATSGSINNEQFF. CDR3 nucleotide sequence: TGCAGTGCTACTAGCGGGAGTATCAACAATGAGCAGTTCTTC.

The genes are TRBV5-1 and TRBJ1-2, with D possibly being TRBD1 (6 bases). CDR1 is SGHRS and CDR2 is YFSETQ in the germline V gene. The V gene lost 4 bases and the J gene lost 7 bases, with 17 bases spanning the gap. This CDR3 comprises 14 residues. CDR3 amino acids: CASSAEGGVGGYTF. The CDR3 nucleotides read TGCGCCAGCAGCGCCGAGGGGGGGGTCGGTGGCTACACCTTC.

This clonotype was counted at least ten times. The V gene is TRBV5-1, the J gene TRBJ2-2; possibly TRBD1 or TRBD2 for D (5 bases each). CDR3 length: 14 residues. Germline values: CDR1 SGHRS, CDR2 YFSETQ. V shed 7 bases and J shed 7 bases, with 17 bases lying between them. CDR3 loop: CASDPLSGGGELFF. CDR3 nucleotide sequence: TGCGCCAGCGACCCCCTTAGTGGGGGCGGGGAGCTGTTTTTT.

This clonotype was detected many times. The rearrangement joins TRBV10-3 to TRBJ1-3; the D is unclear. CDR3 length: 14 residues. The V gene lost 6 bases and the J gene lost 0 bases, with 9 bases spanning the gap. CDR1 is ENHRY, CDR2 SYGVKD, per germline. The CDR3 is CAIRAADSGNTIYF. The CDR3 DNA is TGTGCCATCAGGGCAGCAGACTCTGGAAACACCATATATTTT.

This clonotype showed up many times. The J gene is TRBJ2-3, the V gene TRBV5-1, with 11 bases lining up with TRBD2. Per germline, CDR1 SGHRS and CDR2 YFSETQ. The CDR3 contains 16 residues. Losses at the gene ends were 4 bases for V and 2 bases for J; bases not matched to a gene: 6. The DNA of the CDR3 is TGCGCCAGCAGCCCGGGACTAGCGGACCCCACAGATACGCAGTATTTT. It is translated as CASSPGLADPTDTQYF.

This clonotype was found a few times. This may be a read error, as it is one base from a much larger clone. The chain couples TRBV29-1 to TRBJ2-4, with unresolved D. CDR1 is SQVTM and CDR2 is ANQGSEA in the germline V gene. This CDR3 has 13 residues. The CDR3 DNA sequence: TGCAGCGTTGCCCTCCGGACCAAAAAGATTCAGTACTTC. This gives the protein CSVALRTKKIQYF.

This clonotype was counted between two and nine times. The V and J genes are TRBV27 and TRBJ2-7; 13 nucleotides line up with TRBD2. V dropped 5 bases and J dropped 4; count of bases not matched to a gene: 5. Germline CDR1 MNHEY, CDR2 SMNVEV (reference sequence). The CDR3 runs to 15 residues. CDR3 protein: CASSLLGLAGYEQYF. In DNA, the CDR3 is TGTGCCAGCAGTCTGTTGGGACTAGCGGGGTACGAGCAGTACTTC.

This clonotype was recorded a few times. The chain employs TRBV15 and TRBJ1-2; TRBD1 might be the D (5 bases). Germline-derived CDR1 and CDR2 are LNHNV and YYDKDF (reference sequence). V lost 1 base to trimming and J lost 6 bases, with 12 bases between them. The CDR3 has 14 amino acids. CDR3 in DNA: TGTGCCACCAGCAGAGCAGGGCCGCGAGATGGCTACACCTTC. It specifies CATSRAGPRDGYTF.

This clonotype was found many times. The chain couples TRBV12-3 or TRBV12-4 to TRBJ2-2, with 12 bases identical to TRBD2. There are 15 residues in the CDR3. After removal of 7 bases from V and 6 bases from J, the junction contained 6 bases not matched to a gene. CDR3 in DNA: TGTGCCAGCACCCGGACTAGCGGGGCGTCCGGGGAGCTGTTTTTT. This encodes CASTRTSGASGELFF.

This clonotype was observed at least ten times. The chain couples TRBV4-1 to TRBJ1-2; D is uncertain. This CDR3 is 15 amino acids long. Germline V gene data show CDR1 as MGHRA and CDR2 as YSYEKL. Trimming removed 4 bases at V and 7 bases at J, with 19 bases between. CDR3 DNA sequence: TGCGCCAGCAGCCCAAGGCCGGGCCCTCCGGCTGGCTACACCTTC. Translation: CASSPRPGPPAGYTF.

The chain employs TRBV7-2 and TRBJ2-7; D gene ambiguous. The germline V gene has CDR1 SGHTA and CDR2 FQGNSA. The germline V and J ends were trimmed by 4 bases and 3 bases, with 10 bases remaining between them. The CDR3 has 13 residues. In DNA form, the CDR3 reads TGTGCCAGCAGCTCCCAGGACGTCTACGAGCAGTACTTC. Translation: CASSSQDVYEQYF.

This clonotype was found a few times. The rearrangement uses TRBV9 and TRBJ2-1; 8 bases match TRBD2. Germline assignment: CDR1 SGDLS and CDR2 YYNGEE. The CDR3 runs to 14 residues. The V gene end was trimmed by 3 bases and the J gene end by 5 bases; junction bases not matched to a gene: 4. The CDR3 DNA reads TGTGCCAGCAGCGCGGGAGGGGGGGACAATGAGCAGTTCTTC. Residues: CASSAGGGDNEQFF.

The sample holds many counts of this clonotype. The CDR3 loop is CASSPGTSTEAFF. The CDR3 nucleotides are TGTGCCAGCAGCCCTGGGACAAGCACTGAAGCTTTCTTT. The J gene is TRBJ1-1, the V gene TRBV3-1; tentatively, D is TRBD1 (6 bases). Trimming removed 4 bases at V and 4 bases at J, with 10 bases between. Germline V lookup: CDR1 LGHDT, CDR2 YNNKEL (reference sequence). The CDR3 is 13 amino acids.

There are many counts of this clonotype. The gene calls are TRBV5-1 and TRBJ1-3; possibly TRBD1 for D (5 bases). Germline V lookup: CDR1 SGHRS, CDR2 YFSETQ. The V end lost 0 bases, the J end lost 2 bases, and 12 bases lay between the germline ends. This CDR3 region has 16 residues. In DNA, the CDR3 is TGCGCCAGCAGCTTGGAAGGGACCCGAGCTGGAAACACCATATATTTT. Amino acid sequence: CASSLEGTRAGNTIYF.

This clonotype was counted a few times. The V call is TRBV7-9, the J call TRBJ2-7; TRBD1 agrees at 12 bases. This CDR3 spans 15 amino acids. The V gene end was trimmed by 4 bases and the J gene end by 3 bases; junction bases not matched to a gene: 4. Germline V gives CDR1 SEHNR, CDR2 FQNEAQ (reference sequence). For the CDR3, the DNA is TGTGCCAGCAGCTGGGACAGGGGGCGCCGCTACGAGCAGTACTTC. Translated, it gives CASSWDRGRRYEQYF.

The V call is TRBV28, the J call TRBJ2-3, with D possibly TRBD1 on 6 matching bases. Germline CDR1 is MDHEN and CDR2 is SYDVKM. The CDR3 contains 15 residues. Trimming removed 7 bases at V and 3 bases at J, with 17 bases between. CDR3 coding DNA: TGTGCCAGCACCCTTTGGGGGCTCCGAACAGATACGCAGTATTTT. It specifies CASTLWGLRTDTQYF.